The T cell receptor (beta chain) described here comes from a study of response to subunit inactivated influenza vaccine. Study findings and constraints: After each seasonal influenza vaccination, few new T cells are recruited, the authors suggested.

Concerning this clonotype: Its matching antigen is unknown.

The CDR3 is 18 amino acids. Per the germline V gene, CDR1 is DFQATT and CDR2 is SNEGSKA (reference sequence). V lost 1 base to trimming and J lost 0 bases, with 20 bases between them. TCRdb independently ran MiXCR on the RT-PCR reads; one entry per CDR3 protein. The sample records hundreds of thousands of distinct CDR3 sequences, approximately 14% being singletons. This specimen consisted of PBMCs from blood, obtained 11 to 12 days after vaccination. The rearrangement uses TRBV20-1 and TRBJ2-3, with D possibly matching TRBD2 (7 bases). The source of this sequence is a man aged 50 to 59 who received an inactivated influenza vaccine. The CDR3 nucleotides read TGCAGTGCTAGAGGTCCGGGGGGCATCGGATCTAGCACAGATACGCAGTATTTT. Encoded protein: CSARGPGGIGSSTDTQYF.